A selection of T cell receptor beta chains follows, all from one sample in a study of early T cells in non-severe SARS-CoV-2 infection. TCRdb redid the calling of the 5' RACE reads with MiXCR, one entry per CDR3 protein. Of 50,000 or so distinct CDR3 sequences detected, roughly 4.5% appear once; the ten largest clones hold around 6%. The sample consisted of whole blood. The receptors derive from an adult who was a healthcare worker with PCR-confirmed SARS-CoV-2 infection or an uninfected control (not recorded which). The CDR3 runs from the conserved cysteine through the conserved F or W. The order of the fields is J gene, V gene, clone size, D gene, CDR3 DNA, CDR3 protein. The D gene is left open where the match is weak. Where a row states a size, it is once, few, many or the class of an expanded clone; other rows omit it.

TRBJ1-5 | TRBV20-1 | many | NA | TGCAGTGCTAGAGAAGGGGGGAGCAATCAGCCCCAGCATTTT | CSAREGGSNQPQHF
TRBJ2-7 | TRBV12-3/TRBV12-4 | many | TRBD2 | TGTGCCAGCAGTTTAGGGACTAGCGGGAGCGAGCAGTACTTC | CASSLGTSGSEQYF
TRBJ2-5 | TRBV6-5 | NA | NA | TGTGCCAGCAGTGCTGCCGGAGGGGTTCAGGAGACCCAGTACTTC | CASSAAGGVQETQYF
TRBJ2-3 | TRBV10-3 | many | TRBD2 | TGTGCCATCAGTGAAGGGACTAGCGGGAGAAAAGGTACGCAGTATTTT | CAISEGTSGRKGTQYF
TRBJ1-1 | TRBV20-1 | few | NA | TGCAGTGCTAGAGAAGGCCCGAACACTGAAGCTTTCTTT | CSAREGPNTEAFF
TRBJ1-2 | TRBV3-1 | many | TRBD1 | TGTGCCAGCAGCCAACCGGGACAGCGCTATGGCTACACCTTC | CASSQPGQRYGYTF
TRBJ1-2 | TRBV27 | many | NA | TGTGCCAGCAGTTTACTAGGGAACTATGGCTACACCTTC | CASSLLGNYGYTF
TRBJ2-1 | TRBV18 | many | NA | TGTGCCAGCTCACCACTTCATTCCGGCTCCTACAATGAGCAGTTCTTC | CASSPLHSGSYNEQFF
TRBJ1-5 | TRBV3-2 | NA | NA | TGTGCCAGCAGCCAAGGCGCTTGGGACAGTCCGAGTCAGCCCCAGCATTTT | CASSQGAWDSPSQPQHF
TRBJ2-1 | TRBV18 | many | TRBD2 | TGTGCCAGCTCACCACTATTATCGGGCGGGAGGCCCCTAAGTGAGCAGTTCTTC | CASSPLLSGGRPLSEQFF
TRBJ2-1 | TRBV19 | few | TRBD1 | TGTGCCACTAAGGGACAGGTTCACAATGAGCAGTTCTTC | CATKGQVHNEQFF
TRBJ2-7 | TRBV28 | many | TRBD1 | TGTGCCAGCAGTTTCCCCGGGACAGGGACCTACGAGCAGTACTTC | CASSFPGTGTYEQYF
TRBJ1-6 | TRBV5-4 | many | NA | TGTGCCAGCAGCCTGGCCCCGGGGGGGAATTCACCCCTCCACTTT | CASSLAPGGNSPLHF
TRBJ2-3 | TRBV6-1 | many | TRBD2 | TGTGCCAGCAATACGGGGGGGAACATGGCAGATACGCAGTATTTT | CASNTGGNMADTQYF
TRBJ1-5 | TRBV4-2 | many | NA | TGTGCCAGCAGCCGGAGATTGTCAGATTCAAGTCAGCCCCAGCATTTT | CASSRRLSDSSQPQHF
TRBJ2-3 | TRBV5-1 | few | NA | TGCGCCAGCAGCTTGATGACAGATACGCAGTATTTT | CASSLMTDTQYF
TRBJ1-2 | TRBV3-1 | many | TRBD1 | TGTGCCAGCAGCCAAGGAAGGACAGGGGATATCTATGGCTACACCTTC | CASSQGRTGDIYGYTF
TRBJ2-7 | TRBV6-5 | many | NA | TGTGCCAGCAGGAAGGGCAGCTCCTACGAGCAGTACTTC | CASRKGSSYEQYF
TRBJ2-3 | TRBV19 | many | NA | TGTGCCAGTAGAGGGACTAGCACAGATACGCAGTATTTT | CASRGTSTDTQYF
TRBJ2-1 | TRBV7-2 | NA | NA | TGTGCCAGCAGCCCCGGAGAACAGTACAATGAGCAGTTCTTC | CASSPGEQYNEQFF
TRBJ2-2 | TRBV12-3/TRBV12-4 | NA | NA | TGTGCCAGCAGTTCCCCGAACACCGGGGAGCTGTTTTTT | CASSSPNTGELFF
TRBJ2-7 | TRBV6-2/TRBV6-3 | few | NA | TGTGCCAGCAGTTCGGACGGGCACTACGAGCAGTACTTC | CASSSDGHYEQYF
TRBJ1-5 | TRBV12-3/TRBV12-4 | many | NA | TGTGCCAGCAGTGGCAATGTGGGTCAGCCCCAGCATTTT | CASSGNVGQPQHF
TRBJ2-5 | TRBV5-4 | few | NA | TGTGCCAGCAGCCCAAATCCGACCCAAGAGACCCAGTACTTC | CASSPNPTQETQYF
TRBJ2-1 | TRBV20-1 | few | TRBD2 | TGCAGTGCTAGAGATAGGAACCTAGCGGGTTACAATGAGCAGTTCTTC | CSARDRNLAGYNEQFF
TRBJ1-1 | TRBV18 | NA | NA | TGTGCCAGCTCGGAAGACATGAACACTGAAGCTTTCTTT | CASSEDMNTEAFF
TRBJ2-2 | TRBV30 | few | TRBD1 | TGTGCCGCCCCAAGGGGGCAGGGAAACACCGGGGAGCTGTTTTTT | CAAPRGQGNTGELFF
TRBJ2-7 | TRBV7-8 | many | TRBD2 | TGTGCCAGCAGCTTAACTAGCGGAACGACCTACGAGCAGTACTTC | CASSLTSGTTYEQYF
TRBJ2-1 | TRBV6-2/TRBV6-3 | many | TRBD2 | TGTGCCAGCAGTTACTCCGGACTAGCGGGAGATGAGCAGTTCTTC | CASSYSGLAGDEQFF
TRBJ2-7 | TRBV7-7 | NA | TRBD1 | TGTGCCAGCAGCTTAGTTGTGACAGGGGTGCTGTGGCACGAGCAGTACTTC | CASSLVVTGVLWHEQYF
TRBJ2-1 | TRBV7-8 | many | NA | TGTGCCAGCAGCTCCGCCCCAGCCTATCGCGTTCCTTTTGAGGGAGAGCAGTTCTTC | CASSSAPAYRVPFEGEQFF
TRBJ1-1 | TRBV7-2 | few | NA | TGTGCCAGCAGCCTTATGTCGGACGGGAACACTGAAGCTTTCTTT | CASSLMSDGNTEAFF
TRBJ2-7 | TRBV7-2 | many | NA | TGTGCCAGCACCCTTACGCGTAGTACCTACGAGCAGTACTTC | CASTLTRSTYEQYF
TRBJ1-6 | TRBV11-2 | many | NA | TGTGCCAGCAGTTACTATTTATATCGGCAGACGGTAAATTCACCCCTCCACTTT | CASSYYLYRQTVNSPLHF
TRBJ2-1 | TRBV14 | many | NA | TGTGCCAGCAGCCAACGGGCCTCACTAGAGCAGTTCTTC | CASSQRASLEQFF
TRBJ2-3 | TRBV10-3 | many | TRBD1 | TGTGCCATCGGGACAGGGGGCACAGATACGCAGTATTTT | CAIGTGGTDTQYF
TRBJ1-2 | TRBV2 | many | NA | TGTGCCAGCAGAAGACAGGCCTCTAACTATGGCTACACCTTC | CASRRQASNYGYTF
TRBJ1-3 | TRBV18 | NA | NA | TGTGCCAGCTCACTACTCAGGGGCTCTGGAAACACCATATATTTT | CASSLLRGSGNTIYF
TRBJ1-3 | TRBV7-2 | many | NA | TGTGCCAGCAGCCCAGGACCGGGACGGCTCTCTGGAAACACCATATATTTT | CASSPGPGRLSGNTIYF
TRBJ2-1 | TRBV11-2 | NA | TRBD2 | TGTGCCAGCAGCTTAACCCGCGGGAGGGCTTACAATGAGCAGTTCTTC | CASSLTRGRAYNEQFF
TRBJ2-1 | TRBV24-1 | many | TRBD1 | TGTGCCACCAGTGGAGGGGACAGGGGCTACTACAATGAGCAGTTCTTC | CATSGGDRGYYNEQFF
TRBJ1-6 | TRBV7-9 | many | NA | TGTGCCAGCAGCTTACTCCAGGGTATTTCACCCCTCCACTTT | CASSLLQGISPLHF
TRBJ2-3 | TRBV20-1 | few | TRBD2 | TGCAGTGCTAGAGAAGGGACTAGCGGCACAGATACGCAGTATTTT | CSAREGTSGTDTQYF
TRBJ1-1 | TRBV5-5 | many | NA | TGTGCCAGCAGCTTACTGAATCTTAACACTGAAGCTTTCTTT | CASSLLNLNTEAFF
TRBJ2-1 | TRBV5-4 | many | TRBD2 | TGTGCCAGCACCTCAGCCGGGGGGGGGCGCGTCCGCAATGAGCAGTTCTTC | CASTSAGGGRVRNEQFF
TRBJ1-2 | TRBV29-1 | many | NA | TGCAGCGGCGGGACAACCGATGGCTACACCTTC | CSGGTTDGYTF
TRBJ1-5 | TRBV30 | NA | NA | TGTGCCTGGAGTTTCCGAGGGGGCAATCAGCCCCAGCATTTT | CAWSFRGGNQPQHF
TRBJ2-2 | TRBV7-6 | many | NA | TGTGCCAGCAGCTTAGTGGGTAGCTCGAACACCGGGGAGCTGTTTTTT | CASSLVGSSNTGELFF
TRBJ2-1 | TRBV3-1 | NA | TRBD2 | TGTGCCAGCAGCCCGGGAAGCGGGGGCTACAATGAGCAGTTCTTC | CASSPGSGGYNEQFF
TRBJ2-7 | TRBV15 | many | NA | TGTGCCACCAGCAGAGACCGGGGGTACGAGCAGTACTTC | CATSRDRGYEQYF
TRBJ2-5 | TRBV20-1 | many | TRBD2 | TGCAGTGCTATAGCGGGAGAGCAAGAGACCCAGTACTTC | CSAIAGEQETQYF